The 23 T cell receptor beta chains given below trace back to one sample, sequenced in a study of cytomegalovirus exposure and HLA in healthy donors. The PCR employed 60 Vbeta primers together with 13 Jbeta primers. Sequencing used immunoSEQ multiplex PCR; TCRdb keeps in-frame clones, though not all of them. The table has about 160,000 clones, roughly 75% seen once. The sample taken for sequencing was PBMCs. The source is a man aged 18 to 35 in good health and CMV-seronegative.

This chain joins TRBV7-9 and TRBJ2-7; TRBD2 matches at 8 bases. From germline, CDR1 is SEHNR and CDR2 FQNEAQ (reference sequence). V dropped 2 bases and J dropped 8; count of bases not matched to a gene: 14. The CDR3 covers 16 residues. The CDR3 nucleotides are TGTGCCAGCAGCTTAACGTCCGGGGTAGCGGGATCCCAGCAGTACTTC. This sequence encodes CASSLTSGVAGSQQYF.

This rearrangement joins TRBV18 to TRBJ2-7; D possibly corresponds to TRBD2 (5 bases). Deletions cut 3 bases from V and 5 bases from J, with 11 bases between. The CDR3 runs to 13 residues. Germline V lookup: CDR1 KGHSH, CDR2 LQKENI. The CDR3 bases are TGTGCCAGCTCACCCCCCGGGAAAAACGAGCAGTACTTC. Its translation is CASSPPGKNEQYF.

The rearrangement links TRBV29-1 to TRBJ1-2, with 8 bases fitting TRBD1. J was trimmed by 8 bases and V by 5 bases; bases with no gene match: 4. The CDR3 consists of 11 residues. CDR1 and CDR2 from the germline V gene are SQVTM and ANQGSEA. The CDR3: CSVTGGRGYTF. The CDR3 bases are TGCAGCGTTACAGGGGGTAGGGGCTACACCTTC.

This clone was detected once. This rearrangement joins TRBV6-5 to TRBJ1-6, with TRBD1 as a possible D gene (6 bases). The CDR3 is 13 residues long. The V and J ends lost 7 bases and 7 bases respectively, with 11 bases between them. Per the germline V gene, CDR1 is MNHEY and CDR2 is SVGAGI. This CDR3 reads CASKGGWNSPLHF. The CDR3 region has the DNA TGTGCCAGCAAGGGGGGGTGGAATTCACCCCTCCACTTT.

The chain carries TRBV10-3 and TRBJ2-7; possibly TRBD2 for D (6 bases). The CDR3 covers 14 residues. Trimming shortened V by 4 bases and J by 3 bases, and 13 bases separated the two germline ends. In germline, CDR1 is ENHRY, CDR2 SYGVKD. The CDR3 reads CAISAWQGGYEQYF. CDR3 DNA: TGTGCCATCAGTGCGTGGCAGGGAGGCTACGAGCAGTACTTC.

The J gene is TRBJ1-4, the V gene TRBV4-3, with 9 bases lining up with TRBD1. V trimming: 9 bases; J trimming: 8 bases; junction bases outside the gene matches: 7. Per germline, CDR1 LGHNA and CDR2 YSLEER. CDR3 length: 13 amino acids. The CDR3 sequence is CASRGTGYEKLFF. DNA for the CDR3: TGCGCCAGTCGCGGGACAGGGTACGAAAAACTGTTTTTT.

The chain joins TRBV25-1 to TRBJ2-1; 8 positions match TRBD1. Germline values: CDR1 MGHDK, CDR2 SYGVNS. The CDR3 has 14 residues. V trimming: 8 bases; J trimming: 4 bases; junction bases outside the gene matches: 7. CDR3 loop: CASGHRGVYNEQFF. Written as DNA, the CDR3 is TGTGCCAGCGGTCACAGGGGGGTTTACAATGAGCAGTTCTTC.

This clone showed up just once. V is TRBV28 and J is TRBJ1-2, with 8 bases matching TRBD1. J lost 1 base, V lost 4 bases, and 5 bases had no gene match. The CDR3 runs 15 residues. CDR1 is MDHEN and CDR2 is SYDVKM in the germline V gene. As DNA, the CDR3 is TGTGCCAGCAGTTCCGACAGGGGATTTAACTATGGCTACACCTTC. Protein product: CASSSDRGFNYGYTF.

The J gene is TRBJ2-2, the V gene TRBV28; 10 bases line up with TRBD1. CDR3 size: 16 residues. The V segment lost 5 bases and the J segment 3 bases; nucleotides outside the gene matches: 6. Germline loops: CDR1 MDHEN, CDR2 SYDVKM. CDR3 protein: CASSLQGQGYTGELFF. CDR3 DNA sequence: TGTGCCAGCAGTCTCCAGGGACAGGGGTACACCGGGGAGCTGTTTTTT.

This chain links TRBV21-1 with TRBJ2-4; TRBD1, the D gene given by the table, was not confirmed from the DNA. TRBV21-1 is reported as a pseudogene. This CDR3 has 17 residues. CDR3 sequence: CASSKEANRGWKNIQYF. The CDR3 DNA reads as TGTGCCAGCAGCAAAGAAGCTAACAGGGGTTGGAAAAACATTCAGTACTTC.

This clone was seen a single time. The chain couples TRBV5-1 to TRBJ1-2; no definite D call. V lost 6 bases to trimming and J lost 7 bases, with 7 bases between them. Germline-derived CDR1 and CDR2 are SGHRS and YFSETQ. The CDR3 loop spans 10 amino acids. This CDR3 is CASTSPGYTF. CDR3 sequence (DNA): TGCGCCAGCACTTCCCCTGGCTACACCTTC.

Only one count was recorded for this clone. This chain links TRBV7-2 with TRBJ2-5; D ambiguous. The CDR3 spans 11 residues. Trimming shortened V by 7 bases and J by 5 bases, and 8 bases separated the two germline ends. Looked up from germline, CDR1 is SGHTA and CDR2 is FQGNSA. The CDR3 spells CASTSLETQYF. The CDR3 DNA reads as TGTGCCAGCACCTCGTTGGAGACCCAGTACTTC.

The chain joins TRBV27 to TRBJ2-5, with 7 bases matching TRBD2. The J call is in doubt because the DNA end fits TRBJ2-7 better. Germline CDR1 and CDR2: MNHEY and SMNVEV (reference sequence). The CDR3 runs to 15 residues. The CDR3 reads CASSFEGSGNYEQYF. CDR3 DNA sequence: TGTGCCAGCAGTTTCGAGGGAAGCGGGAATTACGAGCAGTACTTC.

V usage is TRBV12-1 and J usage is TRBJ2-2; the table's TRBD2 call for D was not verified on the DNA. TRBV12-1 is deemed a pseudogene. The CDR3 length is 15 residues. The CDR3 region is CASSRARWYTGELFF. The CDR3 region has the DNA TGTGCCAGCAGCCGAGCCCGTTGGTACACCGGGGAGCTGTTTTTT.

The rearrangement uses TRBV13 and TRBJ2-1; D gene ambiguous. The V and J ends lost 5 bases and 3 bases respectively, with 11 bases between them. The CDR3 extends over 14 amino acids. Germline V gene data show CDR1 as PRHDT and CDR2 as FYEKMQ (reference sequence). The CDR3 nucleotides read TGTGCCAGCAGCCCCACAGCCTACTACAATGAGCAGTTCTTC. Translation: CASSPTAYYNEQFF.

This chain connects TRBV4-1 to TRBJ2-7, with 9 nucleotides matching TRBD2. The CDR3 runs 13 residues. Trimming cost V 3 bases and J 7 bases; bases outside gene matches: 4. Per germline, CDR1 MGHRA and CDR2 YSYEKL. This chain's CDR3 is CASSQGTSREQYF. The CDR3 coding sequence is TGCGCCAGCAGCCAGGGGACTAGCCGGGAGCAGTACTTC.

This clone occurred many times. The chain employs TRBV6-1 and TRBJ1-6; 7 bases align to TRBD1. CDR3 length: 15 amino acids. With V trimmed by 2 bases and J by 5 bases, 3 bases remained unmatched. The germline gives CDR1 MNHNS, CDR2 SASEGT. The CDR3 DNA reads TGTGCCAGCAGTGAACGACAGGGTGATAATTCACCCCTCCACTTT. It is translated as CASSERQGDNSPLHF.

The V and J genes are TRBV18 and TRBJ1-2; D unclear. The length of the CDR3 is 16 residues. Between the trimmed V and J ends, which lost 2 bases and 12 bases, there was a span of 25 bases. Germline loops: CDR1 KGHSH, CDR2 LQKENI. CDR3 loop: CASSPRETPDGPGHTF. CDR3 DNA: TGTGCCAGCTCACCAAGGGAGACCCCGGACGGGCCAGGCCACACCTTC.

The rearrangement links TRBV28 to TRBJ2-7, with 7 bases identical to TRBD1. The CDR3 runs to 13 residues. Germline assignment: CDR1 MDHEN and CDR2 SYDVKM. V dropped 7 bases and J dropped 4; count of bases not matched to a gene: 7. This CDR3 is CASTPGTAYEQYF. In DNA form, the CDR3 reads TGTGCCAGCACCCCCGGGACAGCTTACGAGCAGTACTTC.

The rearrangement links TRBV5-4 to TRBJ2-5; 8 bases align to TRBD1. The CDR3 sequence is 13 residues long. Per germline, CDR1 SGHNT and CDR2 YYREEE (reference sequence). With 7 bases clipped from V and 5 bases from J, the junction kept 7 bases outside the gene matches. CDR3 amino acids: CASWPGGAETQYF. Written as DNA, the CDR3 is TGTGCCAGCTGGCCAGGGGGCGCGGAGACCCAGTACTTC.

The rearrangement links TRBV14 to TRBJ1-2, with 10 bases that match TRBD1. This CDR3 region has 15 residues. The germline V gene has CDR1 SGHDN and CDR2 FVKESK. The V segment lost 1 base and the J segment 5 bases; nucleotides outside the gene matches: 4. The CDR3 DNA reads as TGTGCCAGCAGCCAAGGCGGGACAGGGGCTTATGGCTACACCTTC. It is translated as CASSQGGTGAYGYTF.

The chain has TRBV10-3 and TRBJ2-3, with 8 bases identical to TRBD1. The CDR3 totals 14 residues. After removal of 6 bases from V and 2 bases from J, the junction contained 4 bases not matched to a gene. Germline V lookup: CDR1 ENHRY, CDR2 SYGVKD. For the CDR3, the DNA is TGTGCCATCAGCCGGGACAGGAACACAGATACGCAGTATTTT. Translating it yields CAISRDRNTDTQYF.

The chain couples TRBV5-8 to TRBJ2-3; the match to TRBD2 covers 11 bases. The CDR3 contains 17 residues. J lost 4 bases, V lost 3 bases, and 10 bases had no gene match. Germline assignment: CDR1 SGHTS and CDR2 YDEGEE. DNA of the CDR3: TGTGCCAGCAGCTCGGGAACTAGCGGGAGATCAGCAGATACGCAGTATTTT. As protein: CASSSGTSGRSADTQYF. The whole variable domain, remainder taken from reference TRBV5-8 and TRBJ2-3, is EAGVTQSPTHLIKTRGQQATLRCSPISGHTSVYWYQQALGLGLQFLLWYDEGEERNRGNFPPRFSGRQFPNYSSELNVNALELEDSALYLCASSSGTSGRSADTQYFGPGTRLTVL.